The 19 T cell receptor beta chains below come from one sample, sequenced in a study of blood T cell repertoires in COVID-19 (dated by TCRdb to about 2020). Preparation of the library involved the immunoSEQ multiplex PCR assay. This immuneACCESS table, as held by TCRdb, lists in-frame sequences with V and J called but not all clones. Of the missing ones, under half trace to an unresolved V gene in checked studies; the others have no known cause. In this sample the table shows around 200,000 clones, 75% to 85% of which occur a single time. Of the sample, nearly 6% falls within the top ten clones. Sequences were obtained from peripheral blood. These TCRs come from a woman aged 40 to 50 with COVID-19, enrolled during active disease.

This sequence joins TRBV7-8 and TRBJ1-1; D perhaps matches TRBD1 (6 bases). The germline V and J ends were trimmed by 4 bases and 3 bases, with 15 bases remaining between them. Germline V gene data show CDR1 as SGHVS and CDR2 as FQNEAQ. The CDR3 length is 15 residues. The DNA of the CDR3 is TGTGCCAGCAGCTCCCTCACAGGGATGGACACTGAAGCTTTCTTT. Residues: CASSSLTGMDTEAFF.

The chain combines TRBV11-1 with TRBJ1-2, with a weak D call TRBD1 (6 bases). Germline values: CDR1 SGHAT, CDR2 FQDESV (reference sequence). The CDR3 consists of 15 residues. V was cut by 4 bases and J by 2 bases, with 14 bases left in between. The CDR3 DNA reads TGTGCCAGCAGCTCCAGGGGCAGAGGCAACTATGGCTACACCTTC. This codes for CASSSRGRGNYGYTF.

V is TRBV3-1 (or the pseudogene TRBV3-2) and J is TRBJ1-1; tentatively, D is TRBD1 (5 bases). This CDR3 has 14 residues. With 6 bases removed from V and 1 base from J, the gap between germline ends came to 12 bases. CDR1 LGHDT and CDR2 YNNKEL come from the germline V gene (reference sequence). The CDR3 is CASRSAGPNTEAFF. Written as DNA, the CDR3 is TGTGCCAGCAGGTCCGCGGGGCCGAACACTGAAGCTTTCTTT.

In its sample, this clone was seen once. The chain joins TRBV5-4 to TRBJ2-3; TRBD2 matches at 9 bases. From germline, CDR1 is SGHNT and CDR2 YYREEE (reference sequence). J lost 1 base, V lost 4 bases, and 7 bases had no gene match. The CDR3 runs 16 residues. The CDR3 sequence is CASSTRLAGGTDTQYF. CDR3 DNA: TGTGCCAGCAGCACCCGATTAGCGGGGGGCACAGATACGCAGTATTTT.

The V gene is TRBV6-5, the J gene TRBJ2-7; tentatively, D is TRBD1 (5 bases). Trimming removed 0 bases at V and 3 bases at J, with 15 bases between. The CDR3 has 16 amino acids. The germline gives CDR1 MNHEY, CDR2 SVGAGI. This CDR3 reads CASSYSNSQGSYEQYF. CDR3 bases: TGTGCCAGCAGTTACTCGAATAGCCAGGGCAGCTACGAGCAGTACTTC.

This clone was recorded many times. The chain recombines TRBV18 with TRBJ2-5, with 8 bases aligning to TRBD2. V trimming: 10 bases; J trimming: 3 bases; junction bases outside the gene matches: 13. The CDR3 is made up of 15 amino acids. CDR1 is KGHSH and CDR2 is LQKENI in the germline V gene. CDR3 in amino acids: CATQSYSGNKETQYF. CDR3 bases: TGTGCCACCCAATCCTATAGCGGGAACAAAGAGACCCAGTACTTC.

The chain uses TRBV5-1 and TRBJ1-1, with 10 positions matching TRBD1. CDR1 is SGHRS and CDR2 is YFSETQ in the germline V gene. J gave up 0 bases and V 3 bases, and 11 bases lay outside the gene matches. The CDR3 is 18 amino acids. In nucleotides, the CDR3 is TGCGCCAGCAGCTCAGGAATGGGGACAGGGGACATGAACACTGAAGCTTTCTTT. Its translation is CASSSGMGTGDMNTEAFF.

This clone was observed a handful of times. The identical CDR3 is also encoded by other nucleotide sequences in the sample. The chain joins TRBV19 to TRBJ1-1; D uncertain. CDR1 is LNHDA and CDR2 is SQIVND in the germline V gene (reference sequence). The CDR3 sequence is 11 residues long. With 1 base removed from V and 5 bases from J, the gap between germline ends came to 2 bases. The chain's CDR3 is CASSIVTEAFF. CDR3 nucleotide sequence: TGTGCCAGTAGTATAGTAACTGAAGCTTTCTTT.

This clone has just one count. This chain links TRBV14 with TRBJ2-3; D uncertain. Per the germline V gene, CDR1 is SGHDN and CDR2 is FVKESK. The V gene lost 5 bases and the J gene lost 4 bases, with 7 bases spanning the gap. The CDR3 sequence is 12 residues long. This chain's CDR3 is CASSSVADTQYF. In nucleotides, the CDR3 is TGTGCCAGCAGCTCAGTGGCAGATACGCAGTATTTT.

This clone appeared a few times. The chain uses TRBV19 and TRBJ2-7, with TRBD1 identical over 8 bases. V lost 5 bases to trimming and J lost 2 bases; unmatched junction nucleotides: 2. Germline CDR1 LNHDA, CDR2 SQIVND (reference sequence). The CDR3 is made up of 13 amino acids. The CDR3 region has the DNA TGTGCCAGTAGTTTGGACAGGGCCTACGAGCAGTACTTC. Its translation: CASSLDRAYEQYF. The variable domain in full, with the rest retrieved from reference TRBV19 and TRBJ2-7, is DGGITQSPKYLFRKEGQNVTLSCEQNLNHDAMYWYRQDPGQGLRLIYYSQIVNDFQKGDIAEGYSVSREKKESFPLTVTSAQKNPTAFYLCASSLDRAYEQYFGPGTRLTVT.

This clone has only a few counts. This chain uses TRBV11-3 with TRBJ2-2; 9 bases agree with TRBD2. J was trimmed by 5 bases and V by 1 base; bases with no gene match: 5. Germline V lookup: CDR1 SGHNT, CDR2 YENEEA. The CDR3 length is 16 residues. The CDR3 DNA is TGTGCCAGCAGCTTAGTAAGCGGGAGGTCAACCGGGGAGCTGTTTTTT. Protein: CASSLVSGRSTGELFF. The variable domain in full, completed from reference TRBV11-3 and TRBJ2-2, reads EAGVVQSPRYKIIEKKQPVAFWCNPISGHNTLYWYLQNLGQGPELLIRYENEEAVDDSQLPKDRFSAERLKGVDSTLKIQPAELGDSAVYLCASSLVSGRSTGELFFGEGSRLTVL.

This chain joins TRBV15 and TRBJ1-2; 8 bases map to TRBD1. V lost 0 bases, J lost 4 bases, and 4 bases stayed unmatched. This CDR3 comprises 15 residues. Germline loops: CDR1 LNHNV, CDR2 YYDKDF (reference sequence). The CDR3 is CATSRERTGSYGYTF. Here the CDR3 DNA reads TGTGCCACCAGCAGAGAGAGGACAGGGTCCTATGGCTACACCTTC.

The chain uses TRBV9 and TRBJ2-3, with a weak D call TRBD2 (5 bases). Trimming stripped 4 bases from V and 2 bases from J, with 11 bases between. The CDR3 extends over 14 amino acids. Germline V gene sequence: CDR1 SGDLS, CDR2 YYNGEE. Written as DNA, the CDR3 is TGTGCCAGCAGCATCCGGGATAACACAGATACGCAGTATTTT. It is translated as CASSIRDNTDTQYF.

The chain uses TRBV5-1 and TRBJ2-2, with a possible D match to TRBD2 (6 bases). V gave up 7 bases and J gave up 1 base, with 8 bases separating them. The length of the CDR3 is 13 residues. The germline V gene encodes CDR1 SGHRS and CDR2 YFSETQ. DNA of the CDR3: TGCGCCAGCCGCGGGGAGAACACCGGGGAGCTGTTTTTT. Amino acids: CASRGENTGELFF.

A few counts support this clone. This rearrangement joins TRBV3-1 (or the pseudogene TRBV3-2) to TRBJ2-7; D perhaps matches TRBD2 (5 bases). Trimming removed 6 bases from V and 6 bases from J, with 9 bases in between. This CDR3 is built from 11 residues. Germline V gene lookup returns CDR1 LGHDT and CDR2 YNNKEL (reference sequence). The chain's CDR3 is CASSWESEQYF. CDR3 coding DNA: TGTGCCAGCAGTTGGGAGAGCGAGCAGTACTTC.

This sequence joins TRBV6-4 and TRBJ1-5; D ambiguous. Germline V CDR1 and CDR2: MRHNA, SNTAGT. The CDR3 is 12 residues long. The ends were cut back, 8 bases at V and 3 bases at J, with 8 bases in the middle. The CDR3 nucleotides are TGTGCCAGCGGCAGGCCCAATCAGCCCCAGCATTTT. It is translated as CASGRPNQPQHF.

The V gene is TRBV13, the J gene TRBJ1-3; 7 positions agree with TRBD1. CDR1 is PRHDT and CDR2 is FYEKMQ in the germline V gene (reference sequence). Trimming removed 0 bases from V and 2 bases from J; junction bases left unmatched: 1. This CDR3 has 15 residues. The CDR3 nucleotides read TGTGCCAGCAGCTTAGGCGGGACAGCTGGAAACACCATATATTTT. Encoded protein: CASSLGGTAGNTIYF.

The V call is TRBV4-1, the J call TRBJ1-1; no firm D call. V lost 0 bases and J 4 bases, leaving 9 bases between the germline ends. The CDR3 has 14 amino acids. CDR1 is MGHRA, CDR2 YSYEKL, per germline. This CDR3 reads CASSQDRRATEAFF. The CDR3 DNA is TGCGCCAGCAGCCAAGATCGGAGGGCCACTGAAGCTTTCTTT.

In this sample, this clone turned up a few times. The V call is TRBV19, the J call TRBJ2-7, with TRBD2 matching 11 bases. The CDR3 covers 15 residues. Germline V CDR1 and CDR2: LNHDA, SQIVND (reference sequence). V gave up 5 bases and J gave up 4 bases; unmatched junction bases: 7. CDR3 sequence reads: CASSAARLAGYEQYF. CDR3 nucleotide sequence: TGTGCCAGTAGTGCAGCGAGACTAGCGGGATACGAGCAGTACTTC.